This T cell receptor (beta chain) stems from a study of shared clonotypes between healthy human individuals. V dropped 2 bases and J dropped 8; count of bases not matched to a gene: 9. There are 16 residues in the CDR3. Germline V gives CDR1 SNHLY, CDR2 FYNNEI. Naive CD8 cells comprised CD45RO-negative, CCR7-positively selected cells, excluding terminally differentiated effector memory CD45RA+ cells. Donors comprised only Caucasian adults living in Nashville, Tennessee. Study conclusions and caveats: Unshared clonotypes carried lower generation probabilities than those common to all four donors.

Generated by immunoSEQ multiplex PCR, the TCRdb table keeps only in-frame clones and is missing some. This repertoire shows 800,000 or so clones, approximately 97% found once; its top ten account for approximately 0.2%. As for this clone: No antigen is known for it.

The sequencing input was naive CD8+ T cells sorted from blood. This rearrangement joins TRBV2 to TRBJ2-3; 11 bases match TRBD2. The TCR sequence derives from a man aged 30 to 45 in good health. CDR3 in DNA: TGTGCCAGCAGTGAATTGCTAGCGGGAGGTGATGGTACGCAGTATTTT. This translates into CASSELLAGGDGTQYF. Variable domain in full (rest from reference TRBV2 and TRBJ2-3): EPEVTQTPSHQVTQMGQEVILRCVPISNHLYFYWYRQILGQKVEFLVSFYNNEISEKSEIFDDQFSVERPDGSNFTLKIRSTKLEDSAMYFCASSELLAGGDGTQYFGPGTRLTVL.